This TCR beta chain comes out of a study of blood T cell repertoires in COVID-19. Generated by immunoSEQ multiplex PCR, the TCRdb table keeps only in-frame clones and is missing some. This sample yields 90,000 to 110,000 clones, of which approximately 82% are seen a single time; approximately 7.9% belongs to the top ten. The germline V gene encodes CDR1 MGHDK and CDR2 SYGVNS. V was clipped by 2 bases and J by 0 bases, with 4 bases between them. The CDR3 contains 13 residues. This clonotype originated in an elderly woman with active or convalescent COVID-19. What was sequenced was peripheral blood. The chain couples TRBV25-1 to TRBJ1-2, with D unresolved. CDR3 residues: CASSEQANYGYTF. The CDR3 coding sequence is TGTGCCAGCAGTGAACAGGCTAACTATGGCTACACCTTC.